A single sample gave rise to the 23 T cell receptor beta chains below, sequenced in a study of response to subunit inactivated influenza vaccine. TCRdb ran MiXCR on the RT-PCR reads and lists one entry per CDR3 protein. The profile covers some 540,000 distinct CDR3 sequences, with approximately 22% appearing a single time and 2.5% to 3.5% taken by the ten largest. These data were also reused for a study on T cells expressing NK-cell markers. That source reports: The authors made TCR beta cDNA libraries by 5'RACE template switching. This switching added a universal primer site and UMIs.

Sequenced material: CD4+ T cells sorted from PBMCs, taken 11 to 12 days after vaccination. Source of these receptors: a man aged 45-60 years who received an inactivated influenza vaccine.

The CDR3 sequence is CASSFAYRVGGAKNIQYF. CDR3 sequence (DNA): TGTGCCAGCAGCTTCGCGTATAGGGTGGGAGGCGCCAAAAACATTCAGTACTTC. J is TRBJ2-4 and V is TRBV7-8, with D possibly being TRBD2 (6 bases). From germline, CDR1 is SGHVS and CDR2 FQNEAQ. Trimming pared 3 bases from V and 1 base from J, leaving 19 bases between. This CDR3 is built from 18 residues.

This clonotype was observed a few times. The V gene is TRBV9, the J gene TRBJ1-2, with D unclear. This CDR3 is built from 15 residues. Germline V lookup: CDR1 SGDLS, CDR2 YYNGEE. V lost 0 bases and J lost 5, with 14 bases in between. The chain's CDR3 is CASSVDSGSTYGYTF. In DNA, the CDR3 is TGTGCCAGCAGCGTAGACTCAGGCTCCACTTATGGCTACACCTTC.

DNA of the CDR3: TGTGCCAGCAGTCGGGTTTTTCGGGACTACGAGCAGTACTTC. Amino acid sequence: CASSRVFRDYEQYF. The chain joins TRBV12-3 or TRBV12-4 to TRBJ2-7, with D possibly TRBD2 on 5 matching bases. CDR3 length: 14 residues. V dropped 5 bases and J dropped 3 bases, with 14 bases sitting between them.

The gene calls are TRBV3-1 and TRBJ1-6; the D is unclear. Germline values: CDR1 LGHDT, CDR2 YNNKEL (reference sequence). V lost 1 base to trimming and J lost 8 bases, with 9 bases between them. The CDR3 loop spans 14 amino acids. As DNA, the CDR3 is TGTGCCAGCAGCCAAGGATTGCCCGATTCACCCCTCCACTTT. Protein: CASSQGLPDSPLHF. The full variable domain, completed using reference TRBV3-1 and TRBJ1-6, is DTAVSQTPKYLVTQMGNDKSIKCEQNLGHDTMYWYKQDSKKFLKIMFSYNNKELIINETVPNRFSPKSPDKAHLNLHINSLELGDSAVYFCASSQGLPDSPLHFGNGTRLTVT.

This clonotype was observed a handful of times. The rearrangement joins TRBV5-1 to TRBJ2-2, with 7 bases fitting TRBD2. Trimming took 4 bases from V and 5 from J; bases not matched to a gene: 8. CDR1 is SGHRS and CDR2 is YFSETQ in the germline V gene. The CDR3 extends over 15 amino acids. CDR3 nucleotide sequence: TGCGCCAGCAGCGATACACTAGCGCCGACCGGGGAGCTGTTTTTT. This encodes CASSDTLAPTGELFF.

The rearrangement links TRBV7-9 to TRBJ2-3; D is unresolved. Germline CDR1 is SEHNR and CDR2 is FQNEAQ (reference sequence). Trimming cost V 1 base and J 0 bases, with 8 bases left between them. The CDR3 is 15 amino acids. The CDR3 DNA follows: TGTGCCAGCAGCTTAGGAACGGTCAGCACAGATACGCAGTATTTT. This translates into CASSLGTVSTDTQYF.

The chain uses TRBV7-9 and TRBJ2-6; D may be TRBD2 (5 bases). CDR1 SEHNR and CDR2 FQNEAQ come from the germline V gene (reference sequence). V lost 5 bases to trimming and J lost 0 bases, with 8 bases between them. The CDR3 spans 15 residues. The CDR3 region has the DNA TGTGCCAGCAGCCTTCGGGACTCTGGGGCCAACGTCCTGACTTTC. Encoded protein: CASSLRDSGANVLTF.

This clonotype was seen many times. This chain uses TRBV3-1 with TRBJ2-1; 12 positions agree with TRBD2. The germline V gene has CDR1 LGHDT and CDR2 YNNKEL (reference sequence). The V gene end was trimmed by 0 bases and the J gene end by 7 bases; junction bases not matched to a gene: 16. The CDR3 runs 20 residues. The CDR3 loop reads CASSQDRLAGGPKSLNEQFF. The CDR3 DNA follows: TGTGCCAGCAGCCAAGATCGGCTAGCGGGGGGGCCTAAATCCCTAAATGAGCAGTTCTTC.

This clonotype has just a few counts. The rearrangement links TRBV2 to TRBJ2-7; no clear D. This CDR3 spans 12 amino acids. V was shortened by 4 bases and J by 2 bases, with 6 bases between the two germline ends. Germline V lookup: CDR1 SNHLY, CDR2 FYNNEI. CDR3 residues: CASSVWAYEQYF. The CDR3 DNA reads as TGTGCCAGCAGTGTATGGGCCTACGAGCAGTACTTC.

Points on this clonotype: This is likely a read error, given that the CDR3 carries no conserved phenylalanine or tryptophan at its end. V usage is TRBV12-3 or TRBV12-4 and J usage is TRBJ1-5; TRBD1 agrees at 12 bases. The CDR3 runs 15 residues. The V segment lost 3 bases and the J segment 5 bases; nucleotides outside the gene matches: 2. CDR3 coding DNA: TGTGCCAGCAGTTTGGGGACAGGGGGCTATCAGCCCCAGCATCTT. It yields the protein CASSLGTGGYQPQHL.

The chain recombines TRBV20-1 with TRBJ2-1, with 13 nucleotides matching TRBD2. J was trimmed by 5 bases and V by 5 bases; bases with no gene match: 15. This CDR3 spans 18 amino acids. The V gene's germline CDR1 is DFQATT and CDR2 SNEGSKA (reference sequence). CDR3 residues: CSASQTSGRLIPNNEQFF. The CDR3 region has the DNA TGCAGTGCTTCTCAGACTAGCGGGAGGCTAATACCCAACAATGAGCAGTTCTTC.

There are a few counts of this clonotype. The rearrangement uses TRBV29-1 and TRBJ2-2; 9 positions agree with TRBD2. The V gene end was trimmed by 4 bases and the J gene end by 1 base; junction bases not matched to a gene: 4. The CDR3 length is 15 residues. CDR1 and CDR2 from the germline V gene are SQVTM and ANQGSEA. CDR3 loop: CSVGVAGVNTGELFF. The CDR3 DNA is TGCAGCGTTGGGGTAGCGGGGGTGAACACCGGGGAGCTGTTTTTT.

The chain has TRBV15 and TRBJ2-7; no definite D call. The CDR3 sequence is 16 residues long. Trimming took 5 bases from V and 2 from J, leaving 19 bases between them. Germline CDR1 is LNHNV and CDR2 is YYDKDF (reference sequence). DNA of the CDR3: TGTGCCACCAGCCCAGAGCCCAGGAAGGTCGCCTACGAGCAGTACTTC. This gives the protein CATSPEPRKVAYEQYF.

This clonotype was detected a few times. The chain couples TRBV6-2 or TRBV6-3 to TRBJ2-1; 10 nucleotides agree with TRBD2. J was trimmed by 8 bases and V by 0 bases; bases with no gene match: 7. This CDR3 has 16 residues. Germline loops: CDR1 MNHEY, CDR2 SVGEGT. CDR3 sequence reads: CASSYSGTSVGHEQFF. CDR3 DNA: TGTGCCAGCAGTTACTCGGGGACTAGCGTCGGCCATGAGCAGTTCTTC.

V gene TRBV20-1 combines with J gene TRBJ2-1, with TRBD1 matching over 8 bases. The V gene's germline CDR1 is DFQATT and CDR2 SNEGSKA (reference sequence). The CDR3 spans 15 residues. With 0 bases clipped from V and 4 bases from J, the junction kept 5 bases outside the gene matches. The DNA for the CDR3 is TGCAGTGCTAGAGATCCAGGGGGCTTGTACAATGAGCAGTTCTTC. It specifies CSARDPGGLYNEQFF.

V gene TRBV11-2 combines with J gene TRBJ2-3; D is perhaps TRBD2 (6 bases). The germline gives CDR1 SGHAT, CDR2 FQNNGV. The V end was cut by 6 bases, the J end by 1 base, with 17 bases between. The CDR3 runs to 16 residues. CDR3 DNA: TGTGCCAGCAGAGGAGGGAGAGGTTCGGGCACAGATACGCAGTATTTT. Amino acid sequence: CASRGGRGSGTDTQYF.

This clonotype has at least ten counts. The CDR3 DNA sequence: TGTGCCAGCAGCCAAGTTCAGGCAGGGGGCGAAGCTTTCTTT. Translation: CASSQVQAGGEAFF. The chain has TRBV3-1 and TRBJ1-1; 8 nucleotides agree with TRBD1. Looked up from germline, CDR1 is LGHDT and CDR2 is YNNKEL (reference sequence). The CDR3 consists of 14 residues. The J segment lost 8 bases and the V segment lost 1 base, leaving 6 bases of the junction unmatched.

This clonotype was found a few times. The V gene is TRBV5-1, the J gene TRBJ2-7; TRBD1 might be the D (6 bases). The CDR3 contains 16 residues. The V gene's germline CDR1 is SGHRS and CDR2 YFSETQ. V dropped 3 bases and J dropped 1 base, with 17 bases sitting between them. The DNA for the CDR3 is TGCGCCAGCAGCTACTCCCAATTACAGGGATCCTACGAGCAGTACTTC. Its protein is CASSYSQLQGSYEQYF.

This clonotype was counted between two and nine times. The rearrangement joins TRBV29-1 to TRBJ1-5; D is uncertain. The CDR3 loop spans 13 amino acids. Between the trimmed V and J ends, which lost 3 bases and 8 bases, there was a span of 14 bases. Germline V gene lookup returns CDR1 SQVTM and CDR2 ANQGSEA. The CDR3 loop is CSVDSPTFEPQHF. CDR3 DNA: TGCAGCGTTGACAGCCCCACTTTCGAGCCCCAGCATTTT. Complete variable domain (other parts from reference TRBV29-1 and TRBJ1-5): SAVISQKPSRDICQRGTSLTIQCQVDSQVTMMFWYRQQPGQSLTLIATANQGSEATYESGFVIDKFPISRPNLTFSTLTVSNMSPEDSSIYLCSVDSPTFEPQHFGDGTRLSIL.

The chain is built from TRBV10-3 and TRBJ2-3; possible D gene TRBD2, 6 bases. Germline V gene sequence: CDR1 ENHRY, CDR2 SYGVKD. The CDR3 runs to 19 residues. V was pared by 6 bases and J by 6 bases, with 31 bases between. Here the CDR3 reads CAIRNGAGGFGGGKDTQYF. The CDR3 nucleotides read TGTGCCATCAGGAACGGGGCAGGTGGTTTTGGCGGCGGGAAGGATACGCAGTATTTT.

The CDR3 DNA sequence: TGCGCCAGCAGCTTGGGGAGTGGGACTAGCGGACTCACAGATACGCAGTATTTT. Residues: CASSLGSGTSGLTDTQYF. The chain couples TRBV5-1 to TRBJ2-3; 11 bases agree with TRBD2. V lost 0 bases to trimming and J lost 2 bases; unmatched junction nucleotides: 8. This CDR3 spans 18 amino acids. CDR1 is SGHRS, CDR2 YFSETQ, per germline.

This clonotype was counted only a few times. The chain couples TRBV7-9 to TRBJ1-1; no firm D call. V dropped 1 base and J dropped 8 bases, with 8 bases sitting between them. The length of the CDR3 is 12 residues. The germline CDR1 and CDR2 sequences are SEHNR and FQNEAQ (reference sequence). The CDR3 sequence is CASSLGREEAFF. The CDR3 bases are TGTGCCAGCAGCTTAGGACGGGAAGAAGCTTTCTTT.

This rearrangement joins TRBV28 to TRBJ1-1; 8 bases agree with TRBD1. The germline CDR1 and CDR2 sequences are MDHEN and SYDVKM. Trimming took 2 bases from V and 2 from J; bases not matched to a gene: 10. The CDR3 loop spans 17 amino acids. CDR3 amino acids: CASSLRHGTGGNTEAFF. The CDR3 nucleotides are TGTGCCAGCAGTTTACGACATGGTACAGGGGGTAACACTGAAGCTTTCTTT. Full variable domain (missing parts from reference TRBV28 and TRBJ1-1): DVKVTQSSRYLVKRTGEKVFLECVQDMDHENMFWYRQDPGLGLRLIYFSYDVKMKEKGDIPEGYSVSREKKERFSLILESASTNQTSMYLCASSLRHGTGGNTEAFFGQGTRLTVV.